One TCR beta chain is described in this entry. Antigen specificity is unknown. The assay was immunoSEQ multiplex PCR, and TCRdb's table has in-frame clones only and misses some. This sample carries 120,000 to 150,000 clones, around 91% of them seen once, and the ten largest clones take roughly 5%. This entry comes from a study of T cell responses to AZD1222 COVID-19 vaccine. Study conclusions and caveats: Donors skewed white British and female; clonal diversity was possibly underestimated. Scientists sampled the repertoires only once the peak T cell response had passed. Unmutated variant regions are reportedly the target of nearly half of TCRs that are spike-specific. At study baseline, merely roughly 6 AZD1222 recipients were seropositive.

Trimming shortened V by 3 bases and J by 8 bases, and 13 bases separated the two germline ends. The CDR3 totals 14 residues. Germline loops: CDR1 LNHDA, CDR2 SQIVND (reference sequence). The source material was peripheral blood, sampled on day 0 of AZD1222 vaccination. The chain joins TRBV19 to TRBJ1-4; D perhaps matches TRBD1 (5 bases). The receptor comes from an adult in good health. CDR3 bases: TGTGCCAGTAGTATCGAGAGGGGCAACGAAAAACTGTTTTTT. Protein: CASSIERGNEKLFF.